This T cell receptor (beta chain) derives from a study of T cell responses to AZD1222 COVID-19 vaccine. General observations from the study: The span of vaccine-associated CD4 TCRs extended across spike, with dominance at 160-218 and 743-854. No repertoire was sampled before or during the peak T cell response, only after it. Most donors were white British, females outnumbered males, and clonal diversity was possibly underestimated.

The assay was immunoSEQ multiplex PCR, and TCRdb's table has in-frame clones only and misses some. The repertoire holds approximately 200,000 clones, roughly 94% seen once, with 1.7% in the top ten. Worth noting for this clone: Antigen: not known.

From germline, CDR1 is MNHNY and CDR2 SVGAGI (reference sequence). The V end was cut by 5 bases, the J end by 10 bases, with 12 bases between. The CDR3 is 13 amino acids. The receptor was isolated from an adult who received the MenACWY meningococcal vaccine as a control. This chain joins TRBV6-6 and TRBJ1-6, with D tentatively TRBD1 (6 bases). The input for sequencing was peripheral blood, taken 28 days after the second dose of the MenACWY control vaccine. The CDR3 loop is CASSMGAGSPLHF. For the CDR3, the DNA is TGTGCCAGCAGTATGGGGGCCGGATCACCCCTCCACTTT.